This entry describes one T cell receptor (beta chain). As yet, its antigen is unknown. This specimen belongs to a study of shared clonotypes between healthy human individuals. Profiling relied on immunoSEQ multiplex PCR, and the TCRdb table lists in-frame clones only, not all of them. The repertoire holds hundreds of thousands of clones, roughly 77% seen once, with roughly 13% in the top ten. This CDR3 is 14 amino acids long. Per germline, CDR1 MNHEY and CDR2 SMNVEV (reference sequence). The ends lost 6 bases at V and 3 bases at J; junction bases unmatched: 7. Study-level findings and limits: The authors sampled blood alone, and tissue repertoires likely differ. Read depth was anticipated to influence clonotype sharing among donors.

The rearrangement links TRBV27 to TRBJ2-7; 8 bases map to TRBD2. Input material: PBMCs. The receptor was isolated from a middle-aged woman in good health. Some clones in this sample may be carry-over from other donors' samples. CDR3 loop: CASRGLGTSYEQYF. DNA for the CDR3: TGTGCCAGCAGGGGACTAGGGACTAGCTACGAGCAGTACTTC.